These 13 T cell receptor beta chains were sequenced from one sample in a study of T cells in Graves' hyperthyroidism and ophthalmopathy (dated by TCRdb to about 2019). Library construction relied on multiplex PCR. The instrument given in TCRdb is Illumina HiSeq 2000. TCR beta CDR3 regions were amplified from RNA transcripts. The first round of RT-PCR for the TCR CDR3 was performed with the HTBI primer set and the Qiagen OneStep RT-PCR kit. TCRdb passed the public sequencing reads through fastp at Q25 and MiXCR, retaining productive beta sequences. Here each entry gathers all rows of one CDR3 protein and keeps the most common genes and DNA. The sample table holds approximately 590,000 distinct CDR3 sequences, of which 15% to 19% were seen once. Clones ranked in the top ten supply under 8% of the sample. Material for sequencing was blood. All receptors derive from a woman in her twenties or thirties with Graves' hyperthyroidism.

V usage is TRBV30 and J usage is TRBJ1-5; D call uncertain. V was trimmed by 2 bases and J by 6 bases, leaving 11 bases between them. The CDR3 is 13 amino acids. CDR1 is GTSNPN, CDR2 SVGIG, per germline (reference sequence). Here the CDR3 reads CAWSFTPGQPQHF. CDR3 coding DNA: TGTGCCTGGAGTTTCACACCTGGTCAGCCCCAGCATTTT.

This clonotype was detected only a few times. V usage is TRBV7-9 and J usage is TRBJ1-2; D may be TRBD1 (5 bases). Looked up from germline, CDR1 is SEHNR and CDR2 is FQNEAQ (reference sequence). V was clipped by 10 bases and J by 7 bases, with 16 bases between them. The CDR3 has 12 residues. The CDR3 nucleotides read TGTGCCATCAAAGGGGAGAAACCTGGCTACACCTTC. This translates into CAIKGEKPGYTF. Combining the CDR3 with reference TRBV7-9 and TRBJ1-2 gives the whole variable domain DTGVSQNPRHKITKRGQNVTFRCDPISEHNRLYWYRQTLGQGPEFLTYFQNEAQLEKSRLLSDRFSAERPKGSFSTLEIQRTEQGDSAMYLCAIKGEKPGYTFGSGTRLTVV.

This clonotype was detected many times. This chain joins TRBV11-1 and TRBJ2-1, with D possibly TRBD1 on 6 matching bases. This CDR3 region has 14 residues. V lost 5 bases to trimming and J lost 6 bases, with 14 bases between them. In germline, CDR1 is SGHAT, CDR2 FQDESV (reference sequence). CDR3 region: CASSRYGTPNEQFF. DNA for the CDR3: TGTGCCAGCAGCAGATACGGGACACCCAATGAGCAGTTCTTC.

This clonotype was observed a few times. Sequence at one end of the junction differs from germline and may be a read error. V is TRBV20-1 and J is TRBJ2-1, with TRBD2 identical over 7 bases. There are 15 residues in the CDR3. CDR1 and CDR2 from the germline V gene are DFQATT and SNEGSKA (reference sequence). The CDR3 region has the DNA TGCAGTGCTTTATTTCTAGCGGACCCAAGGGATGAGCAGCTCTTC. This codes for CSALFLADPRDEQLF.

The sample holds many counts of this clonotype. The chain uses TRBV7-3 and TRBJ2-7; unclear D gene. Germline V CDR1 and CDR2: SGHTA, FQGTGA. This CDR3 is 13 amino acids long. V lost 5 bases and J 2 bases, leaving 10 bases between the germline ends. This CDR3 is CASSPGWAYEQYF. For the CDR3, the DNA is TGTGCCAGCAGCCCCGGGTGGGCCTACGAGCAGTACTTC.

This clonotype was picked up many times. The chain uses TRBV18 and TRBJ1-2; 7 positions agree with TRBD1. The CDR3 consists of 15 residues. V lost 4 bases and J lost 7; bases outside the gene matches: 12. Germline V gives CDR1 KGHSH, CDR2 LQKENI. Here the CDR3 reads CASSRVPGQTIGYTF. CDR3 sequence (DNA): TGTGCCAGCTCACGCGTACCGGGACAGACAATTGGCTACACCTTC.

This clonotype was observed at least ten times. This rearrangement joins TRBV6-1 to TRBJ2-2; 8 nucleotides match TRBD1. After removal of 8 bases from V and 3 bases from J, the junction contained 2 bases not matched to a gene. Germline V gene data show CDR1 as MNHNS and CDR2 as SASEGT. The CDR3 totals 13 residues. The CDR3 nucleotides read TGTGCCAGCGGACAGGGCTACACCGGGGAGCTGTTTTTT. It is translated as CASGQGYTGELFF.

This clonotype came up a few times. This chain links TRBV9 with TRBJ2-7; TRBD2 aligns across 9 bases. Germline assignment: CDR1 SGDLS and CDR2 YYNGEE. The CDR3 extends over 17 amino acids. The trim removed 4 bases at V and 2 bases at J, leaving 13 bases unmatched. The CDR3 DNA reads as TGTGCCAGCAGCCCCCCCGGGGCGGCTAGCGGGACCTACGAGCAGTACTTC. It codes for CASSPPGAASGTYEQYF. Variable domain in full (rest from reference TRBV9 and TRBJ2-7): DSGVTQTPKHLITATGQRVTLRCSPRSGDLSVYWYQQSLDQGLQFLIQYYNGEERAKGNILERFSAQQFPDLHSELNLSSLELGDSALYFCASSPPGAASGTYEQYFGPGTRLTVT.

This clonotype turned up a few times. At one end, the junction sequence differs from germline, possibly due to a read error. The chain uses TRBV12-3 or TRBV12-4 and TRBJ1-4; 9 bases fit TRBD1. The CDR3 is made up of 15 amino acids. The CDR3 DNA is TGTGCCAGCAGTCAGGGACAGGGAGGGCTTGAAAGACTGTTTTTT. It yields the protein CASSQGQGGLERLFF.

The chain has TRBV15 and TRBJ2-3; no clear D. Germline loops: CDR1 LNHNV, CDR2 YYDKDF (reference sequence). This CDR3 spans 11 amino acids. Trimming left V 3 bases short and J 7 bases short, with 5 bases between. As DNA, the CDR3 is TGTGCCACCAGCAGTATGTATACGCAGTATTTT. Translated, it gives CATSSMYTQYF.

This clonotype was seen ten or more times. CDR3: CASSGLTGTARDAGELFF. The CDR3 bases are TGTGCCAGCAGCGGATTGACCGGGACGGCGAGGGATGCCGGGGAGCTGTTTTTT. This chain joins TRBV9 and TRBJ2-2; D assignment may be TRBD1 or TRBD2 (5 bases each). The V gene lost 3 bases and the J gene lost 6 bases, with 24 bases spanning the gap. The germline V gene encodes CDR1 SGDLS and CDR2 YYNGEE. The CDR3 contains 18 residues.

The rearrangement uses TRBV6-5 and TRBJ1-2, with TRBD1 as a possible D gene (5 bases). Deletions cut 0 bases from V and 7 bases from J, with 15 bases between. Germline-derived CDR1 and CDR2 are MNHEY and SVGAGI. The CDR3 loop spans 15 amino acids. This chain's CDR3 is CASSYSGTGVSGYTF. The CDR3 DNA follows: TGTGCCAGCAGTTACTCGGGGACGGGCGTGAGTGGCTACACCTTC.

Ten or more counts support this clonotype. This chain joins TRBV20-1 and TRBJ2-7; D is possibly TRBD1 (6 bases). There are 15 residues in the CDR3. Looked up from germline, CDR1 is DFQATT and CDR2 is SNEGSKA (reference sequence). V was clipped by 5 bases and J by 2 bases, with 19 bases between them. The CDR3 region has the DNA TGCAGTGCTCAGAGAACTTTACAGGGACCCTACGAGCAGTACTTC. Translation: CSAQRTLQGPYEQYF.